Sequencing of this T cell receptor (beta chain) was carried out in a study of T cells in Graves' hyperthyroidism and ophthalmopathy. This clonotype has a count of ten or more. Its matching antigen is unknown. Notes on the study in general: Clonotypes that were expanded in thyroid above 0.001 mostly appeared in blood too.

This CDR3 is built from 14 residues. The germline CDR1 and CDR2 sequences are SGHRS and YFSETQ. Deletions cut 4 bases from V and 2 bases from J, with 13 bases between. The study defined stable Graves' hyperthyroidism as no ophthalmopathy progression within 18 months. Hyperthyroidism patients were newly diagnosed, had disease duration under 2 months, and were aged 18 to 65 years. Lactation, pregnancy, other autoimmune disease or uncontrolled infection excluded patients. Regions amplified from RNA transcripts were the TCR beta CDR3 regions. The primer set for the first-round RT-PCR of the TCR CDR3 was HTBI. MiXCR, applied by TCRdb to the multiplex PCR reads, yields one record per CDR3 protein. In the table there are roughly 570,000 distinct CDR3 sequences, about half of which are singletons.

This TCR derives from a woman aged 18-29 years with Graves' hyperthyroidism. The chain employs TRBV5-1 and TRBJ2-7; TRBD1 is a possible D gene (5 bases). Sequencing was performed on peripheral blood or thyroid tissue (not recorded which). The CDR3 here is CASSPATAAYEQYF. The CDR3 region has the DNA TGCGCCAGCAGCCCCGCGACAGCCGCCTACGAGCAGTACTTC. Together with reference TRBV5-1 and TRBJ2-7, the CDR3 gives the full variable domain: KAGVTQTPRYLIKTRGQQVTLSCSPISGHRSVSWYQQTPGQGLQFLFEYFSETQRNKGNFPGRFSGRQFSNSRSEMNVSTLELGDSALYLCASSPATAAYEQYFGPGTRLTVT.